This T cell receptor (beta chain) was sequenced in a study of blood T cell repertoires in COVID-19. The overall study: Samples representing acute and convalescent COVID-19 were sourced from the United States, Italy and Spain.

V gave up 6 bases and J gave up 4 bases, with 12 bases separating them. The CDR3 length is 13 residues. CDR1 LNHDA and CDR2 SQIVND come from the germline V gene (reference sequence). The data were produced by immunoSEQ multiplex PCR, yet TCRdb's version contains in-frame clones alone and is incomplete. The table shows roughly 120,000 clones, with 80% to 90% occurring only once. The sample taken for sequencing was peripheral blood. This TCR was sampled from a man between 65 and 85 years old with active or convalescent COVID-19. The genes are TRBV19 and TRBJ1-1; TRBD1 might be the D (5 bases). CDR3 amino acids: CASRGLMGTEAFF. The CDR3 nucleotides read TGTGCCAGTAGGGGACTGATGGGCACTGAAGCTTTCTTT.